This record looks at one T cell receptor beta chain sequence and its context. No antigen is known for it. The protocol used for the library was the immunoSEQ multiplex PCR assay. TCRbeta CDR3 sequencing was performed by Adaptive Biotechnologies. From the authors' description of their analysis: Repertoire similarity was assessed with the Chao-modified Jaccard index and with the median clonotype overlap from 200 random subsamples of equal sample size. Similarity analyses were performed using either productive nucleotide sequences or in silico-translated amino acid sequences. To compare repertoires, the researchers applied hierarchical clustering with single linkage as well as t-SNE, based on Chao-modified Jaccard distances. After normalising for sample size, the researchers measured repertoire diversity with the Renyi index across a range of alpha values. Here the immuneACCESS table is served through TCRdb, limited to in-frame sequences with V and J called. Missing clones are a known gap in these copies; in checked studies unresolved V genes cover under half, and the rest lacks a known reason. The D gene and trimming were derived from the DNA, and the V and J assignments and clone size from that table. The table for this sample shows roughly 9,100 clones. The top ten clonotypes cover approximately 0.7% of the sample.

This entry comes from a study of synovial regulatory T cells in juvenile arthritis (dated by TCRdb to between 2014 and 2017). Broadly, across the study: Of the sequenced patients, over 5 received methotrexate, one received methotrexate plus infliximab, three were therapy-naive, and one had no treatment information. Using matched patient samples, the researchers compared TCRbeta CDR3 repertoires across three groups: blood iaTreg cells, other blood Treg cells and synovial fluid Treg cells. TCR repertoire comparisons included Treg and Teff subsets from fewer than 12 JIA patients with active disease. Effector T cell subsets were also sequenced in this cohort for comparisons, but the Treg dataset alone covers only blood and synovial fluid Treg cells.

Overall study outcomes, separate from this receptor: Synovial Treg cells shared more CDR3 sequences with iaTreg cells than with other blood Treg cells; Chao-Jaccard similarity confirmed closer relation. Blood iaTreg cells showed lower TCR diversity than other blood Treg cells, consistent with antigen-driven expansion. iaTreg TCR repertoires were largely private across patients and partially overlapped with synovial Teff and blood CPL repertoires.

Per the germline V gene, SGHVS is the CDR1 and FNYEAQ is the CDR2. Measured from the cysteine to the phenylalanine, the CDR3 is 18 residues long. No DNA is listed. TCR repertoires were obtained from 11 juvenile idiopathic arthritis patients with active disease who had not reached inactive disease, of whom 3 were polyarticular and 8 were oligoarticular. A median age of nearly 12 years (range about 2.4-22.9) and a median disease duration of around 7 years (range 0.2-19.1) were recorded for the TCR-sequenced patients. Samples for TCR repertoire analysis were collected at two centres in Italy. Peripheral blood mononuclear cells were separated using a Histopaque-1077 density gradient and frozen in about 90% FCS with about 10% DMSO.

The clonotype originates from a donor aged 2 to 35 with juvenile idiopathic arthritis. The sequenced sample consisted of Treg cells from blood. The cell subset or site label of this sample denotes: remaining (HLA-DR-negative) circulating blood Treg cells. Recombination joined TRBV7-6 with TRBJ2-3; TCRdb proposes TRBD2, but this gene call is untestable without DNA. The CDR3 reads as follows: CASSLFPHGGGATDTQYF. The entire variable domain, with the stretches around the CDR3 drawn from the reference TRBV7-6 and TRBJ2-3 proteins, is GAGVSQSPRYKVTKRGQDVALRCDPISGHVSLYWYRQALGQGPEFLTYFNYEAQQDKSGLPNDRFSAERPEGSISTLTIQRTEQRDSAMYRCASSLFPHGGGATDTQYFGPGTRLTVL.